These T cell receptor beta chains were read from a single sample in a study of beta chain features in type 1 diabetes. Using immunoSEQ multiplex PCR, the repertoire was profiled, and TCRdb retains in-frame clones only, with some absent. The table records about 140,000 clones, roughly 9.3% of them present only once. The sample comprised central memory CD4+ T cells from blood. The receptors shown here come from a woman aged 40 to 50 in good health. Each CDR3 is given with its conserved first and last residue. The order of the fields is clone size, J gene, V gene, D gene, CDR3 protein, CDR3 DNA. A D gene is named only where the DNA matches it firmly. Size is omitted from some rows. Given values are once, few, many or a class for expanded clones.

>few|TRBJ1-2|TRBV5-8|TRBD1
CASSFQGAGDYGYTF
TGTGCCAGCAGCTTTCAGGGGGCAGGGGACTATGGCTACACCTTC
>NA|TRBJ2-5|TRBV18|TRBD1
CASSPSGGQTTKETQYF
TGTGCCAGCTCACCCTCTGGGGGACAGACGACCAAAGAGACCCAGTACTTC
>NA|TRBJ2-6|TRBV6-1|TRBD1
CASSKPGQGNVLTF
TGTGCCAGCAGCAAACCGGGACAGGGTAACGTCCTGACTTTC
>NA|TRBJ1-6|TRBV6-5|NA
CASWASNSPLHF
TGTGCCAGCTGGGCGAGTAATTCACCCCTCCACTTT
>NA|TRBJ1-2|TRBV6-5|TRBD1
CAIRDRDSGYTF
TGTGCCATCAGGGACAGGGATTCCGGCTACACCTTC
>NA|TRBJ1-1|TRBV2|NA
CASSGVMNTEAFF
TGTGCCAGCAGTGGCGTCATGAACACTGAAGCTTTCTTT
>NA|TRBJ1-5|TRBV7-2|TRBD1
CASKPVGTVTNQPQHF
TGTGCCAGCAAACCGGTGGGGACAGTCACCAATCAGCCCCAGCATTTT
>NA|TRBJ2-3|TRBV5-4|TRBD2
CASSPPGLAGSTDTQYF
TGTGCCAGCAGCCCCCCTGGGCTAGCGGGGAGCACAGATACGCAGTATTTT
>NA|TRBJ1-3|TRBV5-1|NA
CASSISRQGSGNTIYF
TGCGCCAGCAGCATAAGCCGACAAGGCTCTGGAAACACCATATATTTT
>few|TRBJ1-5|TRBV2|TRBD1
CASRTGAPGQPQHF
TGTGCCAGCAGGACAGGGGCACCTGGTCAGCCCCAGCATTTT
>few|TRBJ2-7|TRBV19|NA
CASSGDRWDKGDEQYF
TGTGCCAGTAGTGGAGACCGGTGGGACAAGGGTGACGAGCAGTACTTC